The T cell receptor beta chain described here comes from a study of spatial heterogeneity in lung cancer. The CDR3 length is 14 residues. The ends were cut back, 5 bases at V and 4 bases at J, with 11 bases in the middle. Germline loops: CDR1 MNHEY, CDR2 SVGAGI. As concerns this clonotype: Its antigen is currently unknown.

One entry per CDR3 protein results from TCRdb running MiXCR on the 5' RACE reads. This table has 20,000 to 30,000 distinct CDR3 sequences, under 10% appearing once. The time point: sample taken at primary tumor resection. Whole-study results and caveats: Mutation counts in tumors were tracked by counts of expanded intratumoral alpha and beta TCRs.

The genes are TRBV6-5 and TRBJ1-4; D remains ambiguous. Material: lung tumor tissue, obtained at surgery. This clonotype was obtained from a male donor with early-stage non-small cell lung cancer. In DNA, the CDR3 is TGTGCCAGCAGTCTAAGCCAGAGTAATGAAAAACTGTTTTTT. Its protein product is CASSLSQSNEKLFF.